This T cell receptor beta chain was sequenced during a study of identical twins. A universal primer site was added by template switching, and unique molecular identifiers were carried by the cDNA. TCRdb fed the 5' RACE reads into MiXCR, producing one record per CDR3 protein. Of a few hundred thousand distinct CDR3 sequences in the sample, about 10% were seen once. This clonotype was recorded many times. Its antigen remains unidentified. The CDR3 contains 17 residues. V was clipped by 5 bases and J by 5 bases, with 22 bases between them. Study-level points and caveats: Beta out-of-frame sequences displayed a weaker excess of sharing between twins. Cord blood's abundant beta clonotypes had fewer insertions, unlike memory repertoires. Models came in too low on out-of-frame TCR alpha sharing in monozygotic twins.

This clonotype originated in a woman aged 45-65 years in good health. The J gene is TRBJ1-5, the V gene TRBV12-3 or TRBV12-4; TRBD1 is a possible D gene (5 bases). The sequenced material came from naive T cells sorted from blood. The CDR3 DNA follows: TGTGCCAGCAGTCTATTCATATGGCGACGGGGCTATCAGCCCCAGCATTTT. Translated, it gives CASSLFIWRRGYQPQHF.